This T cell receptor beta chain was sequenced for a study of T cells in Graves' hyperthyroidism and ophthalmopathy. Study results and caveats: Ophthalmopathy stood apart from stable hyperthyroidism in a 13 V-J model.

About this clonotype: Antigen specificity is unknown. A junction boundary mismatches the germline segment, possibly from a read error.

The investigators amplified TCR beta CDR3 regions from RNA transcripts. First-round RT-PCR of the TCR CDR3 relied on the HTBI primer set. Using its own MiXCR run on the multiplex PCR reads, TCRdb lists one record per CDR3 protein. The data hold more than 500,000 distinct CDR3 sequences, with 46% observed a single time. Investigators excluded patients with uncontrolled infection, other autoimmune disease, pregnancy or lactation. CDR3 length: 15 residues. CDR1 is SGHRS and CDR2 is YFSETQ in the germline V gene. Sequencing was performed on peripheral blood or thyroid tissue (not recorded which). This clonotype originated in an adult woman with Graves' disease, either hyperthyroidism or ophthalmopathy (not recorded which). V and J are TRBV5-1 and TRBJ2-2; D possibly matches TRBD1 or TRBD2 (5 bases each). The CDR3 sequence is CASNLGTASTGELFF. The CDR3 bases are TGCGCCAGCAACTTGGGGACCGCGAGCACCGGGGAGCTGTTTTTT.